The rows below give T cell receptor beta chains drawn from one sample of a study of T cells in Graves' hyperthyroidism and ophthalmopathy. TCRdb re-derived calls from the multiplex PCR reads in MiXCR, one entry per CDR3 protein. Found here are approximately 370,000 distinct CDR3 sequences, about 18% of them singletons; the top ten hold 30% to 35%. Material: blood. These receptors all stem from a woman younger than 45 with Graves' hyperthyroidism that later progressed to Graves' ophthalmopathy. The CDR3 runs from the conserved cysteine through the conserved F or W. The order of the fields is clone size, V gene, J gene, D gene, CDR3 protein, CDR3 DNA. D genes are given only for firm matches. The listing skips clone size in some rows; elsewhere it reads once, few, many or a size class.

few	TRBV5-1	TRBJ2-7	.	CASSLWTGGPGGSYEQYF	TGCGCCAGCAGCTTGTGGACAGGAGGGCCCGGGGGTTCCTACGAGCAGTACTTC
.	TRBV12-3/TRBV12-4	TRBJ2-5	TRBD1	CASSLFRGPPWETQYF	TGTGCCAGCAGTTTATTCAGGGGGCCTCCTTGGGAGACCCAGTACTTC
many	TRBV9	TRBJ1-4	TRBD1	CASSVGGGVGEKLFF	TGTGCCAGCAGCGTCGGAGGGGGCGTTGGTGAAAAACTGTTTTTT
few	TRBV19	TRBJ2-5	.	CASSAFGEQGQETQYF	TGTGCCAGTAGTGCGTTCGGCGAACAAGGGCAAGAGACCCAGTACTTC
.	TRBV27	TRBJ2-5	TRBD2	CASSSYLADPQETQYF	TGTGCCAGCAGTTCATATCTAGCGGACCCCCAAGAGACCCAGTACTTC
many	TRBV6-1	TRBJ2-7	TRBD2	CASSTQRGRPNAYTYEQYF	TGTGCCAGCAGTACGCAGCGCGGGAGGCCCAACGCGTACACCTACGAGCAGTACTTC
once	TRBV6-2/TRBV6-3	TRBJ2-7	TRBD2	CASNLLAGGPSGGYEQYF	TGTGCCAGTAACCTCCTAGCGGGAGGCCCCTCGGGTGGCTACGAGCAGTACTTC
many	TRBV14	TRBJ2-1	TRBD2	CASSQGPSGTTYNEQFF	TGTGCCAGCAGCCAAGGACCTAGCGGGACGACCTACAATGAGCAGTTCTTC
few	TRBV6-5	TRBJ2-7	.	CASSYGESYEQYF	TGTGCCAGCAGTTACGGGGAGTCCTACGAGCAGTACTTC
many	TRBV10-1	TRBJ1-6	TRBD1	CASSDQGGNSPLHF	TGCGCCAGCAGCGACCAGGGGGGGAATTCACCCCTCCACTTT
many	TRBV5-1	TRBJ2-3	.	CASSLTGVRDTQYF	TGCGCCAGCAGCTTGACTGGAGTGCGAGATACGCAGTATTTT
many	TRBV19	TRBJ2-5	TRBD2	CASRREAGGGETQYF	TGTGCCAGTAGAAGAGAAGCGGGAGGGGGAGAGACCCAGTACTTC
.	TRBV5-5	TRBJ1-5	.	CASSLGDRNQPQHF	TGCGCCAGCAGCTTGGGAGACAGAAATCAGCCCCAGCATTTT
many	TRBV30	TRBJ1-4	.	CAWYAGEKLFF	TGTGCCTGGTACGCGGGGGAAAAACTGTTTTTT
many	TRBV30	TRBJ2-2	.	CAWSRGFEPAGELFF	TGTGCCTGGAGTAGGGGTTTCGAGCCTGCCGGGGAGCTGTTTTTT
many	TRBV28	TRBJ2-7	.	CASSPWARGYEQYF	TGTGCCAGCAGTCCATGGGCCCGAGGGTACGAGCAGTACTTC
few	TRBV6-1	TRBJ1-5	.	CAGGDQYSNQPQHF	TGTGCCGGGGGGGACCAGTATAGCAATCAGCCCCAGCATTTT
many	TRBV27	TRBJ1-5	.	CASSLDGLGNQPQHF	TGTGCCAGCAGTTTAGACGGTTTGGGCAATCAGCCCCAGCATTTT
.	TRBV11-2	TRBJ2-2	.	CASSPLYGWPGELFF	TGTGCCAGCAGCCCACTCTACGGGTGGCCCGGGGAGCTGTTTTTT
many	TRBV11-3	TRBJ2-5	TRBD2	CASSLEFYVWAGGYF	TGTGCCAGCAGCTTAGAATTTTATGTATGGGCGGGAGGGTACTTC
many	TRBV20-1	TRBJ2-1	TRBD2	CSAREGRGAYNEQFF	TGCAGTGCTAGAGAGGGGCGGGGGGCGTACAATGAGCAGTTCTTC
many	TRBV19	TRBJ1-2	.	CASSISYSTPGYGYTF	TGTGCCAGTAGTATAAGTTATAGTACACCTGGCTATGGCTACACCTTC
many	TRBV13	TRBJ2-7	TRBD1	CASSLRTGTYEQYF	TGTGCCAGCAGCCTACGGACAGGGACCTACGAGCAGTACTTC
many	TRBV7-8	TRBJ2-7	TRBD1	CASSSERTGQGAYEQYF	TGTGCCAGCAGCTCAGAACGGACGGGACAGGGGGCATACGAGCAGTACTTC
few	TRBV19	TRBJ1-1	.	CASGDGGGLGTEAFF	TGTGCCAGTGGGGATGGGGGAGGGCTGGGCACTGAAGCTTTCTTT
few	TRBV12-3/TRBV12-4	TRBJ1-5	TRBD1	CASSLRQGLSNQPQHF	TGTGCCAGCAGTTTACGACAGGGGCTTAGCAATCAGCCCCAGCATTTT
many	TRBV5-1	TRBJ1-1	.	CASSPPRGKRNTEAFF	TGCGCCAGCAGCCCTCCGAGGGGGAAAAGGAACACTGAAGCTTTCTTT
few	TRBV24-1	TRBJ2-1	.	CATSGGGFANEQFF	TGTGCCACCAGCGGGGGTGGGTTCGCCAATGAGCAGTTCTTC
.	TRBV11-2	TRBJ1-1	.	CASSLRVDIQAFF	TGTGCCAGCAGCTTAAGGGTAGACATTCAAGCTTTCTTT
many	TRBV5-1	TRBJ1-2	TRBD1	CASSLSRTGDGYTF	TGCGCCAGCAGCTTGTCCCGGACAGGGGATGGCTACACCTTC
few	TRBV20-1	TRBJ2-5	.	CSARPKEGGGETQYF	TGCAGTGCTAGACCAAAGGAGGGGGGGGGGGAGACCCAGTACTTC
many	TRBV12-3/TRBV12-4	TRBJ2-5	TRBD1	CASSLVDRAKETQYF	TGTGCCAGCAGTTTAGTGGACAGGGCAAAGGAGACCCAGTACTTC
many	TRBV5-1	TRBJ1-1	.	CASSFRDEGTEAFF	TGCGCCAGCAGCTTCAGGGACGAGGGCACTGAAGCTTTCTTT